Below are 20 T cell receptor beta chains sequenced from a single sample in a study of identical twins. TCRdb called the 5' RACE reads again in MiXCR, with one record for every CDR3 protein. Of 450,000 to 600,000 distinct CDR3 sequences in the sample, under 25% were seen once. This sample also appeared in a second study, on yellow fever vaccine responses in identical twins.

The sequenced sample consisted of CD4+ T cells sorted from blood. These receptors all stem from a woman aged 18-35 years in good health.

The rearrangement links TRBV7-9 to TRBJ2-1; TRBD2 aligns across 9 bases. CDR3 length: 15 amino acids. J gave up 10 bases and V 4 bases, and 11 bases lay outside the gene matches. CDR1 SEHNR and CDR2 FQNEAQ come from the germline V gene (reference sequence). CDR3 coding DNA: TGTGCCAGCAGCTCAGGGGTCCTAGCGGGATTAGAGCAGTTCTTC. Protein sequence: CASSSGVLAGLEQFF.

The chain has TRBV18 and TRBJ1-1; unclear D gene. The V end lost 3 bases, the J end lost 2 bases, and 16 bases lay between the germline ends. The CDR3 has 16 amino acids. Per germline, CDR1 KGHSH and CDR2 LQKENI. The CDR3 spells CASSPDRPDLNTEAFF. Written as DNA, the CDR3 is TGTGCCAGCTCACCTGACCGTCCCGATCTTAACACTGAAGCTTTCTTT.

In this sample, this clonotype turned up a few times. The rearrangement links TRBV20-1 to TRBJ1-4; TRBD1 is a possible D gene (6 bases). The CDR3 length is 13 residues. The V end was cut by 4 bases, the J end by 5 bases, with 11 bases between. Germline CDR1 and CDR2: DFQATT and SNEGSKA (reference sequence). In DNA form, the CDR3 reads TGCAGTGCTAACGGACAGAACAATGAAAAACTGTTTTTT. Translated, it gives CSANGQNNEKLFF.

The CDR3 DNA is TGTGCCAGCAGTGTGATCCAAGATCAGCCCCAGCATTTT. Protein sequence: CASSVIQDQPQHF. The rearrangement uses TRBV2 and TRBJ1-5; D is ambiguous. V lost 4 bases to trimming and J lost 5 bases, with 9 bases between them. This CDR3 comprises 13 residues. Germline lookup yields CDR1 SNHLY and CDR2 FYNNEI. The variable domain in full, completed from reference TRBV2 and TRBJ1-5, reads EPEVTQTPSHQVTQMGQEVILRCVPISNHLYFYWYRQILGQKVEFLVSFYNNEISEKSEIFDDQFSVERPDGSNFTLKIRSTKLEDSAMYFCASSVIQDQPQHFGDGTRLSIL.

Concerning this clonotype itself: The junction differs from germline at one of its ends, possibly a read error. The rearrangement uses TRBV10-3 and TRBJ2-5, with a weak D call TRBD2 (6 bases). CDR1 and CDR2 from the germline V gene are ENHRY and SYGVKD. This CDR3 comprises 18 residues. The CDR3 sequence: CTISAAGWNNGLNGAQYF. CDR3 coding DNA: TGTACCATCAGCGCCGCGGGGTGGAATAACGGTTTGAATGGGGCCCAGTACTTC.

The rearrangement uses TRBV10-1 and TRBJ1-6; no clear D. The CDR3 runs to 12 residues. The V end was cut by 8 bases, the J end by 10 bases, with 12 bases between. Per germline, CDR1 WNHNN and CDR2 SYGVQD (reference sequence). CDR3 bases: TGCGCCAGCGGGAGTGGGGTATCACCCCTCCACTTT. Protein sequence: CASGSGVSPLHF.

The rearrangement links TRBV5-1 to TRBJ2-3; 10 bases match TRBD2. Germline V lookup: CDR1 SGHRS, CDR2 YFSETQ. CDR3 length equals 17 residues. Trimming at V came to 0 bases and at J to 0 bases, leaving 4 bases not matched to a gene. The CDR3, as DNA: TGCGCCAGCAGCTTGGTTCTAGCGGGAGCCAGCACAGATACGCAGTATTTT. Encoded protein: CASSLVLAGASTDTQYF. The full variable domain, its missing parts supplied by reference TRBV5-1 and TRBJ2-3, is KAGVTQTPRYLIKTRGQQVTLSCSPISGHRSVSWYQQTPGQGLQFLFEYFSETQRNKGNFPGRFSGRQFSNSRSEMNVSTLELGDSALYLCASSLVLAGASTDTQYFGPGTRLTVL.

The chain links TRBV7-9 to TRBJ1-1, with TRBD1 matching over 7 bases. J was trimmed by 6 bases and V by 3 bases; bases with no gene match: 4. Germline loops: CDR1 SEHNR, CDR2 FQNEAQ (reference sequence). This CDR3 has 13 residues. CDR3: CASSFSGGAEAFF. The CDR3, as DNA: TGTGCCAGCAGCTTCTCAGGGGGTGCTGAAGCTTTCTTT.

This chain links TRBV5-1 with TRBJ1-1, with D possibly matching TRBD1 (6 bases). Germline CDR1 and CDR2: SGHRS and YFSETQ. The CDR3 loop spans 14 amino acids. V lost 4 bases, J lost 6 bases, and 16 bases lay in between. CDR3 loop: CASSLDWGRAEAFF. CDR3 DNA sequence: TGCGCCAGCAGCCTGGACTGGGGGCGTGCTGAAGCTTTCTTT.

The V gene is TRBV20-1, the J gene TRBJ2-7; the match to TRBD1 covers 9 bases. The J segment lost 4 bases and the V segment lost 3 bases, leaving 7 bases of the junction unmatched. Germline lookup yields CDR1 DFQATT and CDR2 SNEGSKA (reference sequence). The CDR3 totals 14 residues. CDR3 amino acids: CSARGGTGLYEQYV. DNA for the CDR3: TGCAGTGCTAGGGGGGGGACAGGGCTGTACGAGCAGTACGTC.

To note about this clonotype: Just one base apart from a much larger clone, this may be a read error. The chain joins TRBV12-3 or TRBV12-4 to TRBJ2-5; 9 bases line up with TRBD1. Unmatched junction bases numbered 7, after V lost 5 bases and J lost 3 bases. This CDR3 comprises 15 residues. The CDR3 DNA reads TGTGCCAGCAGTCCCCGGACAGGGGAGAAAGAGACCCAGTACTTC. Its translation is CASSPRTGEKETQYF.

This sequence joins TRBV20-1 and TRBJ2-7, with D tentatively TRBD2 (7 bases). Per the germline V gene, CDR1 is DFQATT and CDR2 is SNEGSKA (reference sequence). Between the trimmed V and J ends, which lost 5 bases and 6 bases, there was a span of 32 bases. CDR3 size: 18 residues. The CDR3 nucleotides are TGCAGTGCTTCTCCAACCCGGGGGGCTGGGACCCACCTAGGCGAGCAGTACGTC. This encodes CSASPTRGAGTHLGEQYV.

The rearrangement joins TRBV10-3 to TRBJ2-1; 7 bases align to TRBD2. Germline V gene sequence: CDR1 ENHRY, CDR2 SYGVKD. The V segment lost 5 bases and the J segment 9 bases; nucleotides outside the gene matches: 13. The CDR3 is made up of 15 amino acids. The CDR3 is CAISNGLGGPVEQFF. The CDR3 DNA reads TGTGCCATCAGTAATGGACTAGGCGGGCCTGTTGAGCAGTTCTTC.

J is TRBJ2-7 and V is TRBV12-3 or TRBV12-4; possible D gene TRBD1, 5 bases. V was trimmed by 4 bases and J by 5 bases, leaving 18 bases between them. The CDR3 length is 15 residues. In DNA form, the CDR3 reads TGTGCCAGCAGTTCCACAGGATCACGTCTGCACGAGCAGTACTTC. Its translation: CASSSTGSRLHEQYF.

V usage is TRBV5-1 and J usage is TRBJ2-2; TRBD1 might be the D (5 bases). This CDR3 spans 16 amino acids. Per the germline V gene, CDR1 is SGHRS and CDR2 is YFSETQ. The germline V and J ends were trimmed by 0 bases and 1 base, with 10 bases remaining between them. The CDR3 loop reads CASSLGETVNTGELFF. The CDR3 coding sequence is TGCGCCAGCAGCTTGGGAGAGACAGTGAACACCGGGGAGCTGTTTTTT.

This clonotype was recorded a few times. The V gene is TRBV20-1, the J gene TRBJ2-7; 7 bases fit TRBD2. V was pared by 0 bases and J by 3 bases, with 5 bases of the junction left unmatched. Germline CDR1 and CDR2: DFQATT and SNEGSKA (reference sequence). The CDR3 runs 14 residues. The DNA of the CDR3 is TGCAGTGCTAGAGATGGGAGGGAGGTCTACGAGCAGTACTTC. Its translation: CSARDGREVYEQYF.

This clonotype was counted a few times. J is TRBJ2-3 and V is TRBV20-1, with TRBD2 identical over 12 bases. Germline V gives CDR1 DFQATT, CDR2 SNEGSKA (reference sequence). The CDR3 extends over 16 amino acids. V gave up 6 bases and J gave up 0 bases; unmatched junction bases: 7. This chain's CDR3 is CSAPTGTSGSTDTQYF. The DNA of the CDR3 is TGCAGTGCCCCAACCGGGACTAGCGGGAGCACAGATACGCAGTATTTT.

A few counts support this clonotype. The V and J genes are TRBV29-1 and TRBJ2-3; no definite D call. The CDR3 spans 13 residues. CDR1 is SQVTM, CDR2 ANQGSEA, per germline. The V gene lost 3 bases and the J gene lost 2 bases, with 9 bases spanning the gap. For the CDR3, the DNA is TGCAGCGTTGATCCTCGGCCCACAGATACGCAGTATTTT. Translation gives CSVDPRPTDTQYF.

CDR3 region: CASSYGLVSYNEQFF. Here the CDR3 DNA reads TGTGCCAGCAGCTACGGACTAGTGTCCTACAATGAGCAGTTCTTC. The V and J genes are TRBV9 and TRBJ2-1; 7 bases align to TRBD2. Germline V CDR1 and CDR2: SGDLS, YYNGEE. The CDR3 length is 15 residues. V gave up 4 bases and J gave up 1 base; unmatched junction bases: 5.

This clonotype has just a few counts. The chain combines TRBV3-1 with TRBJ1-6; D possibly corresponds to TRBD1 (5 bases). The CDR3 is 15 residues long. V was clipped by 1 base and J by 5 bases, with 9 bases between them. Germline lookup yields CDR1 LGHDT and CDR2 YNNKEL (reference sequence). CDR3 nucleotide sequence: TGTGCCAGCAGCCAAGGGCGGGGGGATAATTCACCCCTCCACTTT. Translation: CASSQGRGDNSPLHF. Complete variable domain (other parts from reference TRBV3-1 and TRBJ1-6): DTAVSQTPKYLVTQMGNDKSIKCEQNLGHDTMYWYKQDSKKFLKIMFSYNNKELIINETVPNRFSPKSPDKAHLNLHINSLELGDSAVYFCASSQGRGDNSPLHFGNGTRLTVT.